One sample yielded the 24 T cell receptor beta chains listed below, sequenced in a study of cytomegalovirus exposure and HLA in healthy donors. The primer mix had 60 Vbeta and 13 Jbeta primers. Sequenced by immunoSEQ multiplex PCR; TCRdb stores in-frame clones only, minus some. The sample lists 75,000 to 90,000 clones, around 78% seen once, with 3.5% to 4.5% in the top ten. The specimen sequenced was PBMCs. The origin of the receptors is a man between 35 and 55 years old in good health and CMV-seronegative.

This clone was seen a handful of times. The same CDR3 is also encoded by other DNA sequences in this sample. This rearrangement joins TRBV29-1 to TRBJ1-2; the match to TRBD1 covers 9 bases. CDR1 is SQVTM and CDR2 is ANQGSEA in the germline V gene. CDR3 length: 13 residues. The V and J ends lost 4 bases and 2 bases, in that order; junction bases with no gene match: 2. This CDR3 reads CSVATGGNYGYTF. CDR3 bases: TGCAGCGTTGCGACAGGGGGAAACTATGGCTACACCTTC.

This chain connects TRBV27 to TRBJ2-2; 11 nucleotides agree with TRBD2. V lost 7 bases, J lost 4 bases, and 5 bases stayed unmatched. CDR1 and CDR2 (germline): MNHEY, SMNVEV (reference sequence). This CDR3 region has 15 residues. CDR3 in amino acids: CASNSLAGVTGELFF. CDR3 in DNA: TGTGCCAGCAACTCACTAGCGGGAGTCACCGGGGAGCTGTTTTTT.

The gene calls are TRBV5-6 and TRBJ2-3; 7 positions agree with TRBD1. CDR3 length: 14 residues. CDR1 is SGHDT, CDR2 YYEEEE, per germline. V was pared by 3 bases and J by 7 bases, with 8 bases of the junction left unmatched. The CDR3 coding sequence is TGTGCCAGCAGCTCCGGGACAGAGGCCCATACGCAGTATTTT. Protein sequence: CASSSGTEAHTQYF.

Points on this clone: The same CDR3 also results from other DNA sequences found in this sample. This chain links TRBV30 with TRBJ1-2, with unresolved D. This CDR3 spans 11 amino acids. CDR1 is GTSNPN and CDR2 is SVGIG in the germline V gene (reference sequence). The V end was cut by 0 bases, the J end by 8 bases, with 7 bases between. The CDR3 DNA is TGTGCCTGGAGTGTACCAGGAGGCTACACCTTC. It codes for CAWSVPGGYTF.

The chain joins TRBV5-1 to TRBJ1-1, with 7 nucleotides matching TRBD1. Germline V gene lookup returns CDR1 SGHRS and CDR2 YFSETQ. The CDR3 has 14 residues. J gave up 4 bases and V 2 bases, and 5 bases lay outside the gene matches. This CDR3 reads CASSLDREVTEAFF. In DNA form, the CDR3 reads TGCGCCAGCAGCTTAGACAGGGAGGTCACTGAAGCTTTCTTT.

The chain joins TRBV14 to TRBJ2-7; D unresolved. Trimming stripped 4 bases from V and 6 bases from J, with 10 bases between. Germline CDR1 reads SGHDN; CDR2 reads FVKESK. The length of the CDR3 is 12 residues. The chain's CDR3 is CASSPSWSEQYF. The CDR3 DNA reads as TGTGCCAGCAGCCCAAGTTGGAGCGAGCAGTACTTC.

This sequence joins TRBV10-3 and TRBJ1-1; tentative D call: TRBD1 (5 bases). The CDR3 consists of 16 residues. Germline V lookup: CDR1 ENHRY, CDR2 SYGVKD. Trimming left V 6 bases short and J 1 base short, with 18 bases between. This CDR3 reads CAIRDPVGGENTEAFF. The CDR3 coding sequence is TGTGCCATCAGGGACCCCGTGGGAGGGGAGAACACTGAAGCTTTCTTT.

This sequence joins TRBV7-2 and TRBJ2-7; weak D call: TRBD2 (5 bases). The V end was cut by 6 bases, the J end by 7 bases, with 16 bases between. Germline V CDR1 and CDR2: SGHTA, FQGNSA. The CDR3 covers 13 residues. CDR3 sequence: CASRQPGPGEQYF. For the CDR3, the DNA is TGTGCCAGCAGGCAGCCGGGCCCGGGGGAGCAGTACTTC.

The chain's CDR3 is CASCLVGTSGSYEQYF. The CDR3 bases are TGTGCCAGCTGTCTAGTGGGGACTAGCGGGAGTTACGAGCAGTACTTC. The chain is built from TRBV7-8 and TRBJ2-7; 14 positions agree with TRBD2. This CDR3 is 16 amino acids long. The germline CDR1 and CDR2 sequences are SGHVS and FQNEAQ. V shed 8 bases, J shed 4 bases, and the junction held 10 bases outside the gene matches.

This clone has only a few counts. This chain uses TRBV28 with TRBJ1-4, with a weak D call TRBD1 (5 bases). The CDR3 sequence is 11 residues long. Germline V gives CDR1 MDHEN, CDR2 SYDVKM. V dropped 5 bases and J dropped 15 bases, with 13 bases sitting between them. The CDR3 loop reads CASSETRVLFF. CDR3 bases: TGTGCCAGCAGTGAAACCAGGGTGTTGTTTTTT.

The rearrangement links TRBV6-5 to TRBJ1-1; 8 bases match TRBD1. V dropped 4 bases and J dropped 3; count of bases not matched to a gene: 10. In germline, CDR1 is MNHEY, CDR2 SVGAGI. The CDR3 runs 16 residues. Written as DNA, the CDR3 is TGTGCCAGCAGTTTCCGGGACAGGAGTTTGGACACTGAAGCTTTCTTT. It yields the protein CASSFRDRSLDTEAFF.

The chain employs TRBV9 and TRBJ1-5; D possibly corresponds to TRBD1 (6 bases). This CDR3 is 13 amino acids long. Germline V CDR1 and CDR2: SGDLS, YYNGEE. Deletions cut 0 bases from V and 9 bases from J, with 10 bases between. The CDR3 loop is CASSVEGGPPQHF. CDR3 nucleotides: TGTGCCAGCAGCGTAGAAGGGGGACCGCCCCAGCATTTT.

V is TRBV7-9 and J is TRBJ2-7; D is ambiguous. The CDR3 extends over 12 amino acids. Germline CDR1 and CDR2: SEHNR and FQNEAQ (reference sequence). Trimming removed 1 base from V and 2 bases from J, with 3 bases in between. The CDR3 DNA follows: TGTGCCAGCAGCTTAGGCGCCTACGAGCAGTACTTC. Its protein product is CASSLGAYEQYF.

The rearrangement uses TRBV30 and TRBJ2-3, with 10 bases aligning to TRBD2. The trim removed 2 bases at V and 6 bases at J, leaving 14 bases unmatched. Germline V gene lookup returns CDR1 GTSNPN and CDR2 SVGIG (reference sequence). The CDR3 loop spans 17 amino acids. The CDR3 loop reads CAWSYRTLAGGGDTQYF. The CDR3, as DNA: TGTGCCTGGAGTTACCGAACGTTAGCGGGAGGAGGGGATACGCAGTATTTT.

The gene calls are TRBV9 and TRBJ2-3; D unresolved. CDR1 SGDLS and CDR2 YYNGEE come from the germline V gene. The V gene lost 4 bases and the J gene lost 4 bases, with 10 bases spanning the gap. The CDR3 extends over 13 amino acids. In nucleotides, the CDR3 is TGTGCCAGCAGCTTAGGCGGAGCAGATACGCAGTATTTT. Translating it yields CASSLGGADTQYF. The whole variable domain, filled in from reference TRBV9 and TRBJ2-3, reads DSGVTQTPKHLITATGQRVTLRCSPRSGDLSVYWYQQSLDQGLQFLIQYYNGEERAKGNILERFSAQQFPDLHSELNLSSLELGDSALYFCASSLGGADTQYFGPGTRLTVL.

The rearrangement uses TRBV29-1 and TRBJ1-5; D ambiguous. Germline-derived CDR1 and CDR2 are SQVTM and ANQGSEA. The CDR3 extends over 14 amino acids. V was shortened by 5 bases and J by 3 bases, with 14 bases between the two germline ends. The CDR3 spells CSVRLLGPNQPQHF. The CDR3 DNA reads as TGCAGCGTTCGTTTGTTGGGCCCCAATCAGCCCCAGCATTTT.

The chain combines TRBV28 with TRBJ2-7; D might be TRBD2 (6 bases). CDR3 length equals 15 residues. Trimming took 8 bases from V and 0 from J, leaving 17 bases between them. Germline CDR1 and CDR2: MDHEN and SYDVKM. The CDR3 region has the DNA TGTGCCAGCGCCAGATCGGCGGGAAGCTCCTACGAGCAGTACTTC. Translated, it gives CASARSAGSSYEQYF.

The chain links TRBV28 to TRBJ2-7, with 8 bases that match TRBD2. This CDR3 is built from 15 residues. V trimming: 2 bases; J trimming: 3 bases; junction bases outside the gene matches: 6. CDR1 and CDR2 from the germline V gene are MDHEN and SYDVKM. The CDR3 region is CASSLSGGTSYEQYF. DNA for the CDR3: TGTGCCAGCAGTTTAAGTGGGGGGACTAGCTACGAGCAGTACTTC.

The J gene is TRBJ1-4, the V gene TRBV28, with D maybe TRBD1 (5 bases). The V end was cut by 5 bases, the J end by 8 bases, with 18 bases between. Germline loops: CDR1 MDHEN, CDR2 SYDVKM. CDR3 length: 15 amino acids. CDR3 region: CASSLTQFSGEKLFF. The CDR3 DNA reads as TGTGCCAGCAGTCTGACACAATTCTCAGGGGAAAAACTGTTTTTT.

This chain links TRBV7-8 with TRBJ1-4, with no clear D. CDR1 SGHVS and CDR2 FQNEAQ come from the germline V gene. CDR3 size: 12 residues. Trimming removed 8 bases from V and 5 bases from J, with 9 bases in between. This chain's CDR3 is CASGRFNEKLFF. The CDR3 DNA follows: TGTGCCAGCGGGAGATTCAATGAAAAACTGTTTTTT.

The genes are TRBV27 and TRBJ2-2; D is unclear. The CDR3 loop spans 15 amino acids. Trimming stripped 6 bases from V and 6 bases from J, with 17 bases between. Germline values: CDR1 MNHEY, CDR2 SMNVEV (reference sequence). The CDR3 loop reads CASSPPGWSAGELFF. For the CDR3, the DNA is TGTGCCAGCAGCCCCCCCGGATGGAGTGCCGGGGAGCTGTTTTTT.

This clone was observed a handful of times. This chain connects TRBV15 to TRBJ2-7; possibly TRBD1 for D (5 bases). The CDR3 is made up of 14 amino acids. Per germline, CDR1 LNHNV and CDR2 YYDKDF (reference sequence). Trimming pared 0 bases from V and 1 base from J, leaving 7 bases between. The CDR3 DNA sequence: TGTGCCACCAGCAGAGACAGGGTATCCTACGAGCAGTACTTC. Translated: CATSRDRVSYEQYF.

This chain joins TRBV7-2 and TRBJ1-1; 7 bases fit TRBD1. Trimming took 8 bases from V and 4 from J; bases not matched to a gene: 10. Looked up from germline, CDR1 is SGHTA and CDR2 is FQGNSA. The CDR3 length is 14 residues. This chain's CDR3 is CASGETGWVTEAFF. The CDR3 coding sequence is TGTGCCAGCGGGGAGACAGGGTGGGTCACTGAAGCTTTCTTT.

The J gene is TRBJ2-1, the V gene TRBV7-6; 8 nucleotides match TRBD1. This CDR3 region has 17 residues. Germline V gene data show CDR1 as SGHVS and CDR2 as FNYEAQ. J gave up 4 bases and V 5 bases, and 13 bases lay outside the gene matches. CDR3 sequence: CASSIMQPDRAYNEQFF. The CDR3 coding sequence is TGTGCCAGCAGCATTATGCAGCCGGACAGGGCTTACAATGAGCAGTTCTTC.